Listed here are 28 T cell receptor beta chains from one sample, sequenced in a study of breast tumors, draining lymph nodes, adjacent tissues (dated by TCRdb to about 2016). The axillary draining lymph nodes of breast cancer patients were the source of the lymph node samples. Libraries were constructed by multiplex PCR. Sequencing was performed on an Illumina HiSeq 2000. TCRdb trimmed the raw reads at Q25, called clones with MiXCR and kept productive beta chains. Identical CDR3 protein sequences are pooled into one entry, listed with their most common genes and DNA. The sample records 150,000 to 200,000 distinct CDR3 sequences, around a third of which are singletons. Approximately 4.2% of the sample goes to the ten largest clones. What was sequenced was axillary lymph node tissue. The origin of the receptors is a female donor with breast cancer. Some clones in this sample may be carry-over from other donors' samples.

This clonotype has at least ten counts. This chain links TRBV12-3 or TRBV12-4 with TRBJ2-1; possibly TRBD1 for D (6 bases). V gave up 7 bases and J gave up 1 base, with 11 bases separating them. This CDR3 is built from 14 residues. The CDR3 sequence is CASTPRGSYNEQFF. The CDR3, as DNA: TGTGCCAGCACCCCCAGGGGTTCCTACAATGAGCAGTTCTTC.

This clonotype appeared many times. Being one base from a much bigger clone, this may be a read error. The chain employs TRBV5-4 and TRBJ2-7; the match to TRBD1 covers 7 bases. V gave up 4 bases and J gave up 0 bases; unmatched junction bases: 4. CDR3 size: 14 residues. The germline V gene has CDR1 SGHNT and CDR2 YYREEE (reference sequence). The CDR3 loop reads CASSPWDSSYEQYF. CDR3 bases: TGTGCCAGCAGCCCCTGGGACAGCTCCTACGAGCAGTACTTC.

This clonotype appeared many times. The rearrangement links TRBV12-3 or TRBV12-4 to TRBJ1-2, with D unclear. With 5 bases removed from V and 6 bases from J, the gap between germline ends came to 22 bases. This CDR3 has 16 residues. The CDR3 DNA reads as TGTGCCAGCAGTCCGGGATCAATAGGGAGCGCGGATGGCTACACCTTC. Its translation: CASSPGSIGSADGYTF.

The rearrangement uses TRBV6-1 and TRBJ2-4, with TRBD2 as a possible D gene (6 bases). The CDR3 contains 14 residues. From germline, CDR1 is MNHNS and CDR2 SASEGT. Trimming cost V 5 bases and J 5 bases, with 13 bases left between them. The CDR3 protein is CASSRGGGENIQYF. The CDR3 DNA sequence: TGTGCCAGCAGTAGAGGCGGAGGGGAAAACATTCAGTACTTC.

At least ten counts were recorded for this clonotype. The V and J genes are TRBV15 and TRBJ2-1; D unresolved. V dropped 1 base and J dropped 6 bases, with 7 bases sitting between them. The CDR3 contains 13 residues. Germline values: CDR1 LNHNV, CDR2 YYDKDF (reference sequence). The CDR3 DNA reads as TGTGCCACCAGCAGAGTCTGGGGCAATGAGCAGTTCTTC. Its protein product is CATSRVWGNEQFF.

V and J are TRBV3-1 and TRBJ2-2; the D is unclear. V gave up 4 bases and J gave up 7 bases, with 10 bases separating them. CDR3 size: 13 residues. CDR1 is LGHDT and CDR2 is YNNKEL in the germline V gene (reference sequence). The CDR3 coding sequence is TGTGCCAGCAGCCTGACCTTGGGCGGGGAGCTGTTTTTT. Amino acid sequence: CASSLTLGGELFF.

The rearrangement uses TRBV9 and TRBJ2-6; D is ambiguous. Germline V CDR1 and CDR2: SGDLS, YYNGEE. The V gene lost 1 base and the J gene lost 16 bases, with 0 bases spanning the gap. The CDR3 sequence is 8 residues long. The chain's CDR3 is CASSVLTF. CDR3 nucleotide sequence: TGTGCCAGCAGCGTACTGACTTTC.

The rearrangement links TRBV19 to TRBJ1-1; tentative D call: TRBD1 (5 bases). Germline lookup yields CDR1 LNHDA and CDR2 SQIVND (reference sequence). Deletions cut 7 bases from V and 11 bases from J, with 20 bases between. This CDR3 is built from 13 residues. The CDR3: CASIQGSGLEAFF. The CDR3 coding sequence is TGTGCCAGTATTCAGGGATCGGGGTTGGAGGCTTTCTTT.

This clonotype has ten or more counts. This sequence joins TRBV6-1 and TRBJ1-6; unclear D gene. The germline gives CDR1 MNHNS, CDR2 SASEGT. V shed 6 bases and J shed 15 bases, with 15 bases lying between them. CDR3 length equals 12 residues. The CDR3 region is CASRQFMYLLHF. DNA of the CDR3: TGTGCCAGCAGACAGTTTATGTATCTCCTCCACTTT.

This clonotype was seen a few times. This chain links TRBV12-3 or TRBV12-4 with TRBJ2-2, with unresolved D. The better agreement between TRBJ1-1 and the DNA end casts doubt on the J call. This CDR3 has 14 residues. The chain's CDR3 is CASRAGHPNTEAFF. CDR3 bases: TGTGCCAGCAGGGCCGGGCACCCGAACACTGAAGCTTTCTTT.

V is TRBV5-1 and J is TRBJ2-6; 8 bases are shared with TRBD1. Germline V CDR1 and CDR2: SGHRS, YFSETQ. V was clipped by 2 bases and J by 0 bases; unmatched bases: 7. The CDR3 runs 18 residues. The CDR3 nucleotides are TGCGCCAGCAGCTTCTCGGGACAGGATAGCTCTGGGGCCAACGTCCTGACTTTC. This codes for CASSFSGQDSSGANVLTF.

This clonotype was observed at least ten times. V and J are TRBV4-1 and TRBJ2-1; 9 positions match TRBD1. The CDR3 contains 17 residues. Germline V gene data show CDR1 as MGHRA and CDR2 as YSYEKL. V lost 2 bases, J lost 6 bases, and 11 bases stayed unmatched. This CDR3 reads CASSQPGGQGRGNEQFF. The CDR3 bases are TGCGCCAGCAGCCAACCGGGGGGACAGGGAAGAGGCAATGAGCAGTTCTTC.

About this clonotype itself: A much more abundant neighbour one base away suggests this may be a read error. The rearrangement joins TRBV20-1 to TRBJ2-7, with 8 bases lining up with TRBD1. Germline loops: CDR1 DFQATT, CDR2 SNEGSKA (reference sequence). Trimming cost V 4 bases and J 6 bases; bases outside gene matches: 11. CDR3 size: 14 residues. The CDR3: CSATPGTGLPEQYF. As DNA, the CDR3 is TGCAGTGCTACTCCGGGGACAGGCCTCCCCGAGCAGTACTTC.

This clonotype was picked up many times. The chain employs TRBV19 and TRBJ2-3, with D tentatively TRBD1 or TRBD2 (6 bases each). Deletions cut 7 bases from V and 0 bases from J, with 17 bases between. Per the germline V gene, CDR1 is LNHDA and CDR2 is SQIVND (reference sequence). This CDR3 is 16 amino acids long. CDR3 sequence (DNA): TGTGCCAGTAACCTTCTGTGGGGGGCTAGCACAGATACGCAGTATTTT. Translation: CASNLLWGASTDTQYF.

This clonotype was picked up many times. The chain recombines TRBV5-5 with TRBJ2-5; 11 positions agree with TRBD2. The CDR3 is made up of 15 amino acids. Trimming cost V 4 bases and J 5 bases; bases outside gene matches: 7. The V gene's germline CDR1 is SGHKS and CDR2 YYEKEE (reference sequence). The DNA for the CDR3 is TGTGCCAGCAGCCTACTAGCGGGAGCCTGGGAGACCCAGTACTTC. It specifies CASSLLAGAWETQYF.

This clonotype has at least ten counts. The chain recombines TRBV11-3 with TRBJ1-2; 7 bases line up with TRBD1. The J segment lost 5 bases and the V segment lost 1 base, leaving 13 bases of the junction unmatched. This CDR3 region has 17 residues. Germline assignment: CDR1 SGHNT and CDR2 YENEEA. The CDR3 DNA is TGTGCCAGCAGCTTAGGTCCGCATCCTAGACAGGGTTATGGCTACACCTTC. Its translation: CASSLGPHPRQGYGYTF.

This clonotype was counted many times. This chain uses TRBV12-5 with TRBJ1-4; D gene unclear. This CDR3 has 16 amino acids. Trimming took off 6 bases at V and 8 bases at J, with 22 bases between the two ends. Germline values: CDR1 LGHNT, CDR2 FRNRAP. DNA of the CDR3: TGTGCTAGTGGCCCGGTCGGTGGTTTACCGATGGAAAAACTGTTTTTT. This translates into CASGPVGGLPMEKLFF.

This clonotype has ten or more counts. The V call is TRBV11-2, the J call TRBJ2-5; perhaps D is TRBD1 or TRBD2 (5 bases each). The CDR3 contains 15 residues. Germline values: CDR1 SGHAT, CDR2 FQNNGV. V lost 6 bases and J 5 bases, leaving 19 bases between the germline ends. The CDR3 loop reads CASSPREGFRETQYF. In DNA, the CDR3 is TGTGCCAGCAGTCCGAGAGAGGGGTTCCGGGAGACCCAGTACTTC.

There are many counts of this clonotype. Germline is not matched at one junction end, which may reflect a read error. V is TRBV7-7 and J is TRBJ2-1; D could derive from TRBD1 or TRBD2 (5 bases each). The germline V gene has CDR1 SSHAT and CDR2 FNYEAQ (reference sequence). The CDR3 length is 14 residues. The CDR3 DNA sequence: TGTGCTAGCAGCTTAGGGACCCCAGGCAATGAGCAGTTCTTC. It codes for CASSLGTPGNEQFF.

This clonotype was counted only a few times. A much larger clone is a single base away; this may be a read error. The V call is TRBV7-3, the J call TRBJ2-5; D is unclear. The germline V gene encodes CDR1 SGHTA and CDR2 FQGTGA. The CDR3 spans 15 residues. CDR3 residues: CASSLTGYSQETQHF. DNA for the CDR3: TGTGCCAGCAGCTTAACGGGCTACTCACAAGAGACCCAGCACTTC.

This clonotype showed up many times. The V call is TRBV6-1, the J call TRBJ2-7, with 8 bases identical to TRBD1. The V gene's germline CDR1 is MNHNS and CDR2 SASEGT. V lost 9 bases and J lost 0; bases outside the gene matches: 7. The CDR3 runs to 14 residues. In DNA form, the CDR3 reads TGTGCCAGTGGACAGGGCATAAGCTCCTACGAGCAGTACTTC. Translating gives CASGQGISSYEQYF.

This clonotype was picked up many times. This sequence joins TRBV5-1 and TRBJ2-3; 7 bases are shared with TRBD1. In germline, CDR1 is SGHRS, CDR2 YFSETQ. CDR3 length equals 15 residues. V trimming: 3 bases; J trimming: 1 base; junction bases outside the gene matches: 5. The CDR3 DNA reads TGCGCCAGCAGCTCAGGACAGGCACGCACAGATACGCAGTATTTT. Translating gives CASSSGQARTDTQYF.

The chain uses TRBV11-2 and TRBJ1-5; TRBD1 is a possible D gene (5 bases). CDR1 is SGHAT and CDR2 is FQNNGV in the germline V gene. This CDR3 has 17 amino acids. Trimming shortened V by 2 bases and J by 5 bases, and 19 bases separated the two germline ends. The CDR3 protein is CASSLRGPGKGHQPQHF. In DNA, the CDR3 is TGTGCCAGCAGCTTACGGGGCCCGGGGAAGGGTCATCAGCCCCAGCATTTT. Filled out from reference TRBV11-2 and TRBJ1-5, the complete variable domain reads EAGVAQSPRYKIIEKRQSVAFWCNPISGHATLYWYQQILGQGPKLLIQFQNNGVVDDSQLPKDRFSAERLKGVDSTLKIQPAKLEDSAVYLCASSLRGPGKGHQPQHFGDGTRLSIL.

This clonotype was seen ten or more times. V usage is TRBV3-1 and J usage is TRBJ2-7, with D hard to call. The CDR3 contains 12 residues. The V end lost 0 bases, the J end lost 4 bases, and 4 bases lay between the germline ends. Looked up from germline, CDR1 is LGHDT and CDR2 is YNNKEL (reference sequence). The CDR3 is CASSQDIYEQYF. Written as DNA, the CDR3 is TGTGCCAGCAGCCAAGATATTTACGAGCAGTACTTC.

In its sample, this clonotype was seen many times. CDR3 loop: CASSRTGTWTTDYGYTF. The CDR3 region has the DNA TGTGCCAGCAGCCGGACAGGGACATGGACCACTGACTATGGCTACACCTTC. The chain has TRBV5-6 and TRBJ1-2, with 8 bases matching TRBD1. This CDR3 comprises 17 residues. Germline assignment: CDR1 SGHDT and CDR2 YYEEEE. V trimming: 4 bases; J trimming: 3 bases; junction bases outside the gene matches: 14.

The V call is TRBV4-1, the J call TRBJ2-5, with D possibly called TRBD1 or TRBD2 (6 bases each). Trimming took off 1 base at V and 0 bases at J, with 12 bases between the two ends. The germline CDR1 and CDR2 sequences are MGHRA and YSYEKL. CDR3 length equals 16 residues. CDR3 sequence reads: CASSQGGGQDQETQYF. The CDR3 DNA reads as TGCGCCAGCAGCCAAGGAGGGGGGCAAGACCAAGAGACCCAGTACTTC.

The chain carries TRBV9 and TRBJ1-1, with D possibly matching TRBD1 (6 bases). This CDR3 is 13 amino acids long. Trimming removed 4 bases at V and 6 bases at J, with 13 bases between. The germline gives CDR1 SGDLS, CDR2 YYNGEE. CDR3 region: CASSSTGVSEAFF. CDR3 coding DNA: TGTGCCAGCAGCTCGACAGGAGTCTCTGAAGCTTTCTTT.

The chain combines TRBV19 with TRBJ2-2; the D gene is possibly TRBD1 (6 bases). The germline V and J ends were trimmed by 3 bases and 1 base, with 33 bases remaining between them. The CDR3 extends over 23 amino acids. Germline values: CDR1 LNHDA, CDR2 SQIVND (reference sequence). DNA of the CDR3: TGTGCCAGTAGTATCCTACAGGGCTTGAACTATGGCTATCAGCCCAAGAACACCGGGGAGCTGTTTTTT. Its protein product is CASSILQGLNYGYQPKNTGELFF.